Sequencing of this T cell receptor (beta chain) was carried out in a study of blood T cell repertoires in COVID-19. This clone was seen a few times. The study recruited people aged 18 to 89 years across more than 20 US areas. Cohorts were determined from participant-reported clinical history. This CDR3 spans 15 amino acids. Losses at the gene ends were 2 bases for V and 5 bases for J; bases not matched to a gene: 10. The germline V gene encodes CDR1 GTSNPN and CDR2 SVGIG (reference sequence). Sequencing was performed with immunoSEQ multiplex PCR; in TCRdb, only in-frame clones are kept and a portion is missing. The data show 270,000 or so clones, roughly 86% seen once.

Sequencing used PBMCs or T cells enriched from blood (not recorded which). The TCR originated in a woman younger than 30 who had recovered from COVID-19. The rearrangement links TRBV30 to TRBJ2-5, with 8 bases lining up with TRBD1. The CDR3 nucleotides read TGTGCCTGGAGTAGGGGGCAGGGGGCCCGGGAGACCCAGTACTTC. Amino acid sequence: CAWSRGQGARETQYF.